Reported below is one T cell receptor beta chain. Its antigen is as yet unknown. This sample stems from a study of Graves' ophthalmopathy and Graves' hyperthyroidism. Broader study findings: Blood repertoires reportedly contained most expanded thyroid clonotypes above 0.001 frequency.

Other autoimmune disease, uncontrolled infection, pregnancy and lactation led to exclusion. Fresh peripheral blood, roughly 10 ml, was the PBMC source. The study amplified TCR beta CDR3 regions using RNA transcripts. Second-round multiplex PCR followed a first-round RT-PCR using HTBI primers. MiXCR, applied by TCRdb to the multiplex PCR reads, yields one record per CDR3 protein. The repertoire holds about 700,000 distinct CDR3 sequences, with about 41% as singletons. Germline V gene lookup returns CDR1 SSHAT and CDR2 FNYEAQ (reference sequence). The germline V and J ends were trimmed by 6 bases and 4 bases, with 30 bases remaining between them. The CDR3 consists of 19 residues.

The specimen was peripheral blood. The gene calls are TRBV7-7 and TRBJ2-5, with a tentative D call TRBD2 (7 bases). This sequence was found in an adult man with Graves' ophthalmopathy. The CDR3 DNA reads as TGTGCCAGCAGGCGCTGGTCCGGGACAATGGGCGGGAGTGCAGAGACCCAGTACTTC. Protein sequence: CASRRWSGTMGGSAETQYF. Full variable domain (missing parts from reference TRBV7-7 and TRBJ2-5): GAGVSQSPRYKVTKRGQDVTLRCDPISSHATLYWYQQALGQGPEFLTYFNYEAQPDKSGLPSDRFSAERPEGSISTLTIQRTEQRDSAMYRCASRRWSGTMGGSAETQYFGPGTRLLVL.